A selection of T cell receptor beta chains follows, all from one sample in a study of cytomegalovirus exposure and HLA in healthy donors. The data were produced by immunoSEQ multiplex PCR, yet TCRdb's version contains in-frame clones alone and is incomplete. The table records 65,000 to 85,000 clones, under 85% of them present only once. Sequencing used PBMCs. These receptors came from a woman aged 40 to 50 in good health and CMV-seropositive. CDR3s leave out the opening cysteine and the closing phenylalanine or tryptophan.

>TRBV5-1
ASSFFRGAQAQY
>TRBV7-2
ASSLAGEDYGYT
>TRBV28
ASSFSGNYGYT
>TRBV4-3
ASSQGFRLSGNNEQF
>TRBV28
ASSLRGALEKETQY
>TRBV4-1
ASSQDHVGTGREKLF
>TRBV29-1
QAYSGNTIY
>TRBV27
ASRFIRGNHGYT
>TRBV11-3
ASSETGTGAKNEQF
>TRBV19
ASNSDRRDGYT
>TRBV30
ALDLGGSNQPQH
>TRBV7-2
ASSLRQGWYEQY
>TRBV6-6
ASRKETGVEKLF
>TRBV5-1
ASSVGQTYEQY
>TRBV19
ASSLAGGRADTQY
>TRBV27
ASSFSGGIIAKNIQY